A single sample is the source of the 25 T cell receptor beta chains below, sequenced in a study of blood T cell repertoires in COVID-19. Profiling relied on immunoSEQ multiplex PCR, and the TCRdb table lists in-frame clones only, not all of them. This table has about 110,000 clones, about 83% appearing once. Sequencing was performed on peripheral blood. These receptors all stem from a woman in her 70s with acute or convalescent COVID-19.

This chain joins TRBV6-5 and TRBJ1-1; D is unclear. The CDR3 totals 13 residues. Germline V CDR1 and CDR2: MNHEY, SVGAGI. The germline V and J ends were trimmed by 0 bases and 10 bases, with 12 bases remaining between them. The CDR3 nucleotides read TGTGCCAGCAGTTACTCGAGTAAGGAGGGAGCTTTCTTT. This translates into CASSYSSKEGAFF.

The CDR3 nucleotides read TGTGCCAGCAGTGAGCGGGAGTACAATGAGCAGTTCTTC. This sequence encodes CASSEREYNEQFF. This chain joins TRBV6-4 and TRBJ2-1; 7 bases align to TRBD2. Germline trimming cut 3 bases from V and 4 bases from J; bases unmatched to any gene: 0. The CDR3 totals 13 residues. Germline-derived CDR1 and CDR2 are MRHNA and SNTAGT.

The chain joins TRBV19 to TRBJ2-3; 8 nucleotides match TRBD1. The V and J ends lost 8 bases and 0 bases, in that order; junction bases with no gene match: 16. Germline assignment: CDR1 LNHDA and CDR2 SQIVND (reference sequence). The CDR3 spans 18 residues. The CDR3 DNA follows: TGTGCCAGTGACAGGGGCCGAACTGGGGCTTCTAGCACAGATACGCAGTATTTT. As protein: CASDRGRTGASSTDTQYF.

The chain recombines TRBV9 with TRBJ2-3, with 13 bases lining up with TRBD2. Germline V CDR1 and CDR2: SGDLS, YYNGEE. V lost 5 bases to trimming and J lost 2 bases; unmatched junction nucleotides: 5. The CDR3 has 16 residues. The CDR3 nucleotides are TGTGCCAGCAGTGCCACTAGCGGGGGGGCCACAGATACGCAGTATTTT. Translation: CASSATSGGATDTQYF.

The CDR3: CASSLDNSYGYTF. The CDR3 coding sequence is TGTGCCAGCAGCTTAGATAACAGCTATGGCTACACCTTC. V gene TRBV7-9 combines with J gene TRBJ1-2; D is uncertain. Germline V gene lookup returns CDR1 SEHNR and CDR2 FQNEAQ (reference sequence). This CDR3 spans 13 amino acids. V lost 1 base to trimming and J lost 4 bases, with 7 bases between them.

This chain uses TRBV7-2 with TRBJ2-3; 9 bases map to TRBD2. V lost 2 bases to trimming and J lost 6 bases; unmatched junction nucleotides: 9. The CDR3 length is 16 residues. Germline V CDR1 and CDR2: SGHTA, FQGNSA. CDR3: CASSLTPQRGVDTQYF. DNA for the CDR3: TGTGCCAGCAGCTTAACACCTCAGCGGGGGGTGGATACGCAGTATTTT. Complete variable domain (other parts from reference TRBV7-2 and TRBJ2-3): GAGVSQSPSNKVTEKGKDVELRCDPISGHTALYWYRQSLGQGLEFLIYFQGNSAPDKSGLPSDRFSAERTGGSVSTLTIQRTQQEDSAVYLCASSLTPQRGVDTQYFGPGTRLTVL.

The gene calls are TRBV5-1 and TRBJ2-1; D perhaps matches TRBD1 (6 bases). There are 14 residues in the CDR3. The germline V and J ends were trimmed by 5 bases and 0 bases, with 9 bases remaining between them. Germline values: CDR1 SGHRS, CDR2 YFSETQ. In nucleotides, the CDR3 is TGCGCCAGCAGTAGGGGGTTCTCCTACAATGAGCAGTTCTTC. Protein product: CASSRGFSYNEQFF.

The count of this clone is one. V gene TRBV9 combines with J gene TRBJ2-2; weak D call: TRBD1 (5 bases). Germline-derived CDR1 and CDR2 are SGDLS and YYNGEE. V lost 0 bases and J lost 8, with 17 bases in between. This CDR3 comprises 16 residues. The chain's CDR3 is CASSVVSARGSGELFF. The CDR3 DNA reads TGTGCCAGCAGCGTAGTCTCTGCTAGGGGTTCGGGGGAGCTGTTTTTT.

This clone was recorded only once. The chain uses TRBV5-8 and TRBJ1-5, with 11 bases fitting TRBD1. V lost 4 bases to trimming and J lost 4 bases; unmatched junction nucleotides: 13. The CDR3 runs 18 residues. Germline CDR1 reads SGHTS; CDR2 reads YDEGEE. The CDR3 protein is CASSREPGQGVPNQPQHF. CDR3 DNA: TGTGCCAGCAGCCGGGAACCGGGACAGGGGGTCCCTAATCAGCCCCAGCATTTT.

In this sample, this clone turned up a few times. The V call is TRBV7-2, the J call TRBJ1-1; D possibly corresponds to TRBD1 (6 bases). CDR1 is SGHTA and CDR2 is FQGNSA in the germline V gene. Trimming stripped 0 bases from V and 8 bases from J, with 10 bases between. This CDR3 has 13 amino acids. The CDR3 bases are TGTGCCAGCAGCTTAGCGGGGGCCCCAGAAGCTTTCTTT. It codes for CASSLAGAPEAFF.

This chain joins TRBV19 and TRBJ2-1; the D gene is possibly TRBD2 (6 bases). CDR1 is LNHDA, CDR2 SQIVND, per germline (reference sequence). This CDR3 is built from 14 residues. The V end lost 5 bases, the J end lost 10 bases, and 18 bases lay between the germline ends. The DNA for the CDR3 is TGTGCCAGTAGTTCCCCCGACAGAGGGAGGGAGCAGTTCTTC. Protein: CASSSPDRGREQFF.

This clone was seen more than once but under ten times. The gene calls are TRBV5-1 and TRBJ1-1; possible D gene TRBD1, 5 bases. Germline loops: CDR1 SGHRS, CDR2 YFSETQ. There are 15 residues in the CDR3. Trimming stripped 4 bases from V and 0 bases from J, with 13 bases between. As DNA, the CDR3 is TGCGCCAGCAGCCCCCAGACAGACCTGAACACTGAAGCTTTCTTT. Protein product: CASSPQTDLNTEAFF.

This sequence joins TRBV7-2 and TRBJ1-1, with D unclear. From germline, CDR1 is SGHTA and CDR2 FQGNSA. The CDR3 length is 13 residues. V was clipped by 5 bases and J by 2 bases, with 9 bases between them. The CDR3 reads CASSPQANTEAFF. The CDR3, as DNA: TGTGCCAGCAGCCCCCAGGCTAACACTGAAGCTTTCTTT.

The V call is TRBV24-1, the J call TRBJ2-5; D is possibly TRBD2 (6 bases). V dropped 1 base and J dropped 4 bases, with 12 bases sitting between them. Germline lookup yields CDR1 KGHDR and CDR2 SFDVKD. The CDR3 totals 15 residues. CDR3 residues: CATSDFRRGGETQYF. The DNA of the CDR3 is TGTGCCACCAGTGATTTCCGGAGGGGCGGAGAGACCCAGTACTTC.

The gene calls are TRBV4-3 and TRBJ2-5; 9 positions agree with TRBD2. There are 15 residues in the CDR3. V lost 0 bases to trimming and J lost 1 base; unmatched junction nucleotides: 0. Per germline, CDR1 LGHNA and CDR2 YSLEER. CDR3 nucleotides: TGCGCCAGCAGCCAAGAGCGGGGGGGCCAAGAGACCCAGTACTTC. Protein: CASSQERGGQETQYF.

The chain couples TRBV2 to TRBJ1-6; a weak D match, TRBD1 (5 bases). V was pared by 4 bases and J by 0 bases, with 10 bases between. Germline values: CDR1 SNHLY, CDR2 FYNNEI. CDR3 length: 16 residues. The CDR3 reads CASSAGARSYNSPLHF. DNA of the CDR3: TGTGCCAGCAGTGCTGGGGCTCGCTCCTATAATTCACCCCTCCACTTT.

The genes are TRBV7-2 and TRBJ1-5; D unclear. Germline V gene lookup returns CDR1 SGHTA and CDR2 FQGNSA. The V gene lost 2 bases and the J gene lost 0 bases, with 5 bases spanning the gap. The CDR3 consists of 14 residues. The CDR3 spells CASSLSYSNQPQHF. The CDR3 bases are TGTGCCAGCAGCTTAAGCTATAGCAATCAGCCCCAGCATTTT.

Note on this clone: In the same sample, other DNA sequences code for this CDR3. In nucleotides, the CDR3 is TGTGCCAGCAGCTTAGTCTCCTACACTGAAGCTTTCTTT. It specifies CASSLVSYTEAFF. V and J are TRBV11-2 and TRBJ1-1, with D hard to call. The ends were cut back, 1 base at V and 3 bases at J, with 6 bases in the middle. The CDR3 sequence is 13 residues long. CDR1 is SGHAT and CDR2 is FQNNGV in the germline V gene. The full variable domain, rest sourced from reference TRBV11-2 and TRBJ1-1, is EAGVAQSPRYKIIEKRQSVAFWCNPISGHATLYWYQQILGQGPKLLIQFQNNGVVDDSQLPKDRFSAERLKGVDSTLKIQPAKLEDSAVYLCASSLVSYTEAFFGQGTRLTVV.

The chain combines TRBV7-2 with TRBJ2-1, with 12 bases aligning to TRBD2. Losses at the gene ends were 2 bases for V and 10 bases for J; bases not matched to a gene: 6. From germline, CDR1 is SGHTA and CDR2 FQGNSA. This CDR3 contains 15 residues. The CDR3 DNA reads TGTGCCAGCAGCTTACGACTAGCGGGGGAAGGAGAGCAGTTCTTC. Encoded protein: CASSLRLAGEGEQFF.

This clone was seen many times. The chain has TRBV2 and TRBJ1-1; no reliable D call. The CDR3 totals 13 residues. The V gene's germline CDR1 is SNHLY and CDR2 FYNNEI. V shed 7 bases and J shed 1 base, with 10 bases lying between them. CDR3 residues: CASIVAQNTEAFF. CDR3 nucleotides: TGTGCCAGCATAGTCGCCCAGAACACTGAAGCTTTCTTT.

This clone was seen more than once but under ten times. The chain is built from TRBV7-2 and TRBJ2-3; TRBD2 matches at 9 bases. There are 17 residues in the CDR3. Germline V lookup: CDR1 SGHTA, CDR2 FQGNSA. J gave up 2 bases and V 1 base, and 7 bases lay outside the gene matches. The CDR3 spells CASSLGAGGRVTDTQYF. Here the CDR3 DNA reads TGTGCCAGCAGCTTAGGTGCGGGGGGGCGGGTCACAGATACGCAGTATTTT. Supplemented by reference TRBV7-2 and TRBJ2-3, the full variable domain reads GAGVSQSPSNKVTEKGKDVELRCDPISGHTALYWYRQSLGQGLEFLIYFQGNSAPDKSGLPSDRFSAERTGGSVSTLTIQRTQQEDSAVYLCASSLGAGGRVTDTQYFGPGTRLTVL.

The V gene is TRBV28, the J gene TRBJ1-1; 7 bases are a match to TRBD1. The CDR3 loop spans 16 amino acids. CDR1 and CDR2 from the germline V gene are MDHEN and SYDVKM. V trimming: 1 base; J trimming: 1 base; junction bases outside the gene matches: 6. The CDR3 DNA reads as TGTGCCAGCAGTTTATTTCAGGGGGTAACGAACACTGAAGCTTTCTTT. Its protein product is CASSLFQGVTNTEAFF.

V is TRBV18 and J is TRBJ2-1; 8 bases agree with TRBD1. This CDR3 spans 17 amino acids. The germline CDR1 and CDR2 sequences are KGHSH and LQKENI. The V segment lost 0 bases and the J segment 3 bases; nucleotides outside the gene matches: 7. The CDR3 loop reads CASSPPIQDRDYNEQFF. CDR3 coding DNA: TGTGCCAGCTCACCACCTATCCAGGACAGGGACTACAATGAGCAGTTCTTC.

The J gene is TRBJ2-5, the V gene TRBV6-1; 9 bases agree with TRBD2. Germline V gene sequence: CDR1 MNHNS, CDR2 SASEGT. J lost 1 base, V lost 4 bases, and 10 bases had no gene match. This CDR3 has 17 residues. CDR3 region: CASSVRRTSETQETQYF. In DNA form, the CDR3 reads TGTGCCAGCAGTGTGAGGCGGACTAGCGAGACCCAAGAGACCCAGTACTTC.

This clone was seen a single time. Here the CDR3 DNA reads TGTGCCAGCTCGGCAGCGGGGAGCTCCTACGAGCAGTACGTC. Translated, it gives CASSAAGSSYEQYV. V and J are TRBV18 and TRBJ2-7; 7 nucleotides align to TRBD2. With 6 bases clipped from V and 0 bases from J, the junction kept 5 bases outside the gene matches. This CDR3 has 14 amino acids. Per germline, CDR1 KGHSH and CDR2 LQKENI.